This TCR beta chain originates from a study of Ad26.COV2.S vaccination and SARS-CoV-2 variants. The study's findings and limits: Estimates derived from TCR breadth and depth analyses may have underestimated total T cell responses.

Some clones are missing from TCRdb's copy, which holds only in-frame ones; the method was immunoSEQ multiplex PCR. Altogether approximately 300,000 clones are present, 70% to 90% being singletons, with the ten largest covering approximately 2%. Note on this clone: Its antigen is as yet unknown.

Regarding treatment: roughly 20 received Ad26.COV2.S at low or high dose, single or two shots; 5 received placebo; per-sample allocation not given. The investigators took samples on day 63 after the first vaccine or placebo injection. Donation came from an adult in Boston who was aged 18-55 years. The CDR3 has 14 residues. V and J are TRBV21-1 and TRBJ1-1; the table's TRBD1 call for D was not verified on the DNA. TRBV21-1 is noted as a pseudogene. The receptor comes from a person aged 18-60 years who received the Ad26.COV2.S COVID-19 vaccine or a placebo. The material sequenced was peripheral blood, taken in a trial of Ad26.COV2.S vaccine versus placebo. CDR3 sequence: CASSSETGNTEAFF. CDR3 bases: TGTGCCAGCAGCAGTGAGACAGGGAACACTGAAGCTTTCTTT.